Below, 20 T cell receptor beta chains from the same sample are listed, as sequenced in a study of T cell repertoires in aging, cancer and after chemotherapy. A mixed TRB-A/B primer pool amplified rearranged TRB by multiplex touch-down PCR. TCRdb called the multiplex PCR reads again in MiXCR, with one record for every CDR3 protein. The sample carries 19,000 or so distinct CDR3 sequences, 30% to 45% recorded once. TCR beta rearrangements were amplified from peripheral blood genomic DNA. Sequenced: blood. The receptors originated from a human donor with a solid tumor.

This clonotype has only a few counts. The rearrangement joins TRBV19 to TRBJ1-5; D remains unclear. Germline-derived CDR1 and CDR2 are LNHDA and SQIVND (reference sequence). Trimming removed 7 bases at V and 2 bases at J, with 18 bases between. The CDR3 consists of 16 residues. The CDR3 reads CASIYNPSIRNQPQHF. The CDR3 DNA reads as TGTGCCAGTATCTATAACCCCTCGATTCGCAATCAGCCCCAGCATTTT.

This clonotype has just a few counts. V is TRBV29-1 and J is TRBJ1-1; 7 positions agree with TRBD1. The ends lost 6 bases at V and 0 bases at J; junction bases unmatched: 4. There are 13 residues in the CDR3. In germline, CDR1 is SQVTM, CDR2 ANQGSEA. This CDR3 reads CSVPGQVNTEAFF. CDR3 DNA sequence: TGCAGCGTCCCCGGACAGGTGAACACTGAAGCTTTCTTT.

The CDR3 spells CASSVTGLAGDGVEYEQFF. DNA for the CDR3: TGTGCCAGCAGTGTAACGGGACTAGCGGGAGATGGGGTAGAGTATGAGCAGTTCTTC. The rearrangement uses TRBV7-9 and TRBJ2-1; 14 nucleotides agree with TRBD2. Germline loops: CDR1 SEHNR, CDR2 FQNEAQ (reference sequence). The CDR3 consists of 19 residues. Trimming took 6 bases from V and 8 from J; bases not matched to a gene: 18.

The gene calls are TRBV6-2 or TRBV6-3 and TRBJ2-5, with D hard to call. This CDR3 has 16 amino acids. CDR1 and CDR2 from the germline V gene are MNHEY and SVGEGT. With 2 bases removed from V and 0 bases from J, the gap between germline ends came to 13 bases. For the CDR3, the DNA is TGTGCCAGCAGTTACGGCACAGAGTCGTACCAAGAGACCCAGTACTTC. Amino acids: CASSYGTESYQETQYF.

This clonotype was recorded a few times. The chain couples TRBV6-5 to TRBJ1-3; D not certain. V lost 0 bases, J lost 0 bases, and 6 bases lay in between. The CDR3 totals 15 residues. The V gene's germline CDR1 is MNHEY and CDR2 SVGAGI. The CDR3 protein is CASSYSASSGNTIYF. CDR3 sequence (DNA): TGTGCCAGCAGTTACTCGGCAAGCTCTGGAAACACCATATATTTT.

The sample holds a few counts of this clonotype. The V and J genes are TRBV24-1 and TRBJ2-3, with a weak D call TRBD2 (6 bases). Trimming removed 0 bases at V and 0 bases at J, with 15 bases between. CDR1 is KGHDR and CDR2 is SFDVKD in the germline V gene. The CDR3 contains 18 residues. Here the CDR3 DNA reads TGTGCCACCAGTGATTTGTCCATCCGGGGGACTAGCACAGATACGCAGTATTTT. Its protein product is CATSDLSIRGTSTDTQYF.

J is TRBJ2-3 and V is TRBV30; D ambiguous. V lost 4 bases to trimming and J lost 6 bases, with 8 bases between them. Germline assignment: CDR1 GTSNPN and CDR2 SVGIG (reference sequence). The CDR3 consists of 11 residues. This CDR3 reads CAWTWSDTQYF. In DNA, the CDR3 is TGTGCCTGGACGTGGTCCGATACGCAGTATTTT.

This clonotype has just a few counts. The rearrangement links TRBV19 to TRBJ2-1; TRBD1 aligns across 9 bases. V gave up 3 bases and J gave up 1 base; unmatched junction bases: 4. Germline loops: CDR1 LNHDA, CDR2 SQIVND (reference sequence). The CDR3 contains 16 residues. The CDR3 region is CASSISGTGSYNEQFF. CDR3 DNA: TGTGCCAGTAGTATTTCCGGGACAGGGTCCTACAATGAGCAGTTCTTC.

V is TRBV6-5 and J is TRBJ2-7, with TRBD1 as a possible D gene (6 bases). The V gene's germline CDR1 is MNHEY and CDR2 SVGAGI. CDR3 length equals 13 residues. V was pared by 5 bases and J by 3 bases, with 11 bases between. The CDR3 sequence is CASSGTYFYEQYF. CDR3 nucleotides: TGTGCCAGCAGTGGGACATACTTCTACGAGCAGTACTTC.

This chain's CDR3 is CASTPRGQGLSGNSPLHF. For the CDR3, the DNA is TGTGCCAGCACCCCGCGGGGGCAGGGGTTGTCTGGGAATTCACCCCTCCACTTT. The chain uses TRBV5-4 and TRBJ1-6, with D perhaps matching TRBD1 (6 bases). Germline V gene data show CDR1 as SGHNT and CDR2 as YYREEE (reference sequence). The length of the CDR3 is 18 residues. V gave up 6 bases and J gave up 7 bases, with 26 bases separating them.

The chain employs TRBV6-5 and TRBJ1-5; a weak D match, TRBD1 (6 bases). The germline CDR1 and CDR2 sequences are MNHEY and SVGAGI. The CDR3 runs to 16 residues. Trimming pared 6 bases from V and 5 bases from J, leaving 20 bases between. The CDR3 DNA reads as TGTGCCAGCAGCGCCTGGCCGGGGGCAATTGATCAGCCCCAGCATTTT. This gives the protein CASSAWPGAIDQPQHF.

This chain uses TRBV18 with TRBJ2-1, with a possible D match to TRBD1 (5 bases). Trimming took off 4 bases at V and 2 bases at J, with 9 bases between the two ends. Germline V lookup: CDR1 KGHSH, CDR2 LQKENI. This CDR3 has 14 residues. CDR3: CASSRRQPYNEQFF. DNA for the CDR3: TGTGCCAGCTCACGGCGACAGCCCTACAATGAGCAGTTCTTC. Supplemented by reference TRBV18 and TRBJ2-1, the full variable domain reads NAGVMQNPRHLVRRRGQEARLRCSPMKGHSHVYWYRQLPEEGLKFMVYLQKENIIDESGMPKERFSAEFPKEGPSILRIQQVVRGDSAAYFCASSRRQPYNEQFFGPGTRLTVL.

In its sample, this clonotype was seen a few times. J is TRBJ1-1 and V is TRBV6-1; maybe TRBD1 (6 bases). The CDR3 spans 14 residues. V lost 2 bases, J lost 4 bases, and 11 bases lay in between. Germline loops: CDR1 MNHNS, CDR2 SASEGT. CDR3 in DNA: TGTGCCAGCAGTGAAATGGGGGCCGGCACTGAAGCTTTCTTT. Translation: CASSEMGAGTEAFF.

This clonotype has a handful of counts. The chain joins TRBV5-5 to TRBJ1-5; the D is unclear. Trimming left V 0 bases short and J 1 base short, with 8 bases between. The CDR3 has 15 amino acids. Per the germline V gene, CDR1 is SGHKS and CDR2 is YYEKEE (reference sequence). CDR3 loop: CASSLGGLSNQPQHF. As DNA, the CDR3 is TGTGCCAGCAGCTTGGGAGGTTTGAGCAATCAGCCCCAGCATTTT.

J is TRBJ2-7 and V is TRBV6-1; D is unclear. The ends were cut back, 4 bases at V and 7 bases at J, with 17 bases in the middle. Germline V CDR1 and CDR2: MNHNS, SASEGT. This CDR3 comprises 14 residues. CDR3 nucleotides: TGTGCCAGCAGTGGAACCTCCTTGTTTGGGGAGCAGTACTTC. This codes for CASSGTSLFGEQYF.

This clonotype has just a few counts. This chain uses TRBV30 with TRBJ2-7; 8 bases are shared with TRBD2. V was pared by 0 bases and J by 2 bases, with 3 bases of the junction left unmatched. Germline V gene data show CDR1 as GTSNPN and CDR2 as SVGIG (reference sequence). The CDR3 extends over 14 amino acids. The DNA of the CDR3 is TGTGCCTGGAGTGTACTAGCGGAGCCCTACGAGCAGTACTTC. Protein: CAWSVLAEPYEQYF.

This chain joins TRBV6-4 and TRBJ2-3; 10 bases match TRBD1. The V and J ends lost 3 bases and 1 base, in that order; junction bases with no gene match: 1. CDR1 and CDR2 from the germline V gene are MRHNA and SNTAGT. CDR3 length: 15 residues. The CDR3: CASSEGTGGTDTQYF. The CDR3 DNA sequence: TGTGCCAGCAGTGAGGGGACAGGGGGCACAGATACGCAGTATTTT.

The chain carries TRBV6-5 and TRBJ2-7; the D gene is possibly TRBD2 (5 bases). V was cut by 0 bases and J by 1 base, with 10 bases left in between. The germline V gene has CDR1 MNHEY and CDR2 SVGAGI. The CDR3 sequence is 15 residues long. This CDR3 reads CASSYSGGLSYEQYF. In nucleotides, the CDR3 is TGTGCCAGCAGTTACTCGGGCGGGTTGTCCTACGAGCAGTACTTC.

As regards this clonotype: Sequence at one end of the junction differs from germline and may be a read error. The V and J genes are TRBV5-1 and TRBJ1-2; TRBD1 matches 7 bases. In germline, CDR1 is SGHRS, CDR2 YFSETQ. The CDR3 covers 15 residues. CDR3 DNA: TGTGCCAGCAGTAGTCAAAGGACAGGAAACTATGGCTACACCTTC. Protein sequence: CASSSQRTGNYGYTF.

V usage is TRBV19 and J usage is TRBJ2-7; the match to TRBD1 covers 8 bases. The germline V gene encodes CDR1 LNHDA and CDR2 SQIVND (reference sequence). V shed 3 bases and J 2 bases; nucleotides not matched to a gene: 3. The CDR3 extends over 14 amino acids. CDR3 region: CASSIGQGTYEQYF. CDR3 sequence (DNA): TGTGCCAGTAGTATCGGACAGGGAACCTACGAGCAGTACTTC.